The 27 T cell receptor beta chains below all came from one sample that was sequenced in a study of PD-1 blockade in classical Hodgkin lymphoma (dated by TCRdb to about 2020). Read against the paper, the sample's time point label means: cycle 4 day 1 (C4D1), after 5 to 7 weeks of nivolumab. Relapse after autologous stem cell transplantation had occurred in all trial patients, and cohorts A, B and C were distinguished by prior brentuximab vedotin exposure. The library relied on the immunoSEQ multiplex PCR assay. TCRdb retrieved this table from immuneACCESS and kept in-frame rearrangements only. Not all clones are present; in checked studies, unresolved V genes account for under half, and no reason is known for the remainder. A total of about 110,000 clones appear in this sample, approximately 89% of them only once. Together, the top ten hold under 20% of the sample. Sequencing was performed on peripheral blood mononuclear cells (PBMCs), taken before the fourth cycle of nivolumab. The receptors were gathered from a human donor with classical Hodgkin lymphoma.

This sequence joins TRBV30 and TRBJ1-2; D gene uncertain. V lost 2 bases and J lost 7, with 11 bases in between. This CDR3 is built from 12 residues. Looked up from germline, CDR1 is GTSNPN and CDR2 is SVGIG (reference sequence). The CDR3 spells CAWSIRLGGYTF. The CDR3, as DNA: TGTGCCTGGAGTATTCGACTAGGTGGCTACACCTTC.

This CDR3 reads CASSGGEFDYGYTF. DNA for the CDR3: TGTGCCAGCAGTGGTGGGGAGTTCGACTATGGCTACACCTTC. The genes are TRBV2 and TRBJ1-2; no reliable D call. Germline CDR1 SNHLY, CDR2 FYNNEI. Trimming removed 4 bases from V and 3 bases from J, with 12 bases in between. This CDR3 spans 14 amino acids.

The chain uses TRBV6-5 and TRBJ2-5; D is uncertain. In germline, CDR1 is MNHEY, CDR2 SVGAGI. V lost 0 bases and J lost 5, with 7 bases in between. The length of the CDR3 is 13 residues. The CDR3 is CASSYSIRETQYF. The CDR3 DNA reads as TGTGCCAGCAGTTACTCGATTAGGGAGACCCAGTACTTC.

CDR3 loop: CAISERPGMNTEAFF. In DNA, the CDR3 is TGTGCCATCAGTGAGCGGCCGGGGATGAACACTGAAGCTTTCTTT. The gene calls are TRBV10-3 and TRBJ1-1, with D unclear. This CDR3 region has 15 residues. Trimming removed 2 bases from V and 0 bases from J, with 10 bases in between. The germline CDR1 and CDR2 sequences are ENHRY and SYGVKD.

This clone occurred once. The chain combines TRBV4-2 with TRBJ2-7, with 7 bases identical to TRBD1. CDR1 and CDR2 (germline): LGHNA, YNFKEQ. The length of the CDR3 is 14 residues. The V and J ends lost 4 bases and 5 bases, in that order; junction bases with no gene match: 8. The CDR3 loop is CASSRMDRKNEQYF. The CDR3 bases are TGTGCCAGCAGCCGAATGGACAGGAAGAACGAGCAGTACTTC.

The chain has TRBV7-2 and TRBJ2-7; D is possibly TRBD1 or TRBD2 (5 bases each). Germline values: CDR1 SGHTA, CDR2 FQGNSA. This CDR3 spans 13 amino acids. Trimming pared 3 bases from V and 3 bases from J, leaving 9 bases between. The CDR3 sequence: CASSLGRDYEQYF. In DNA form, the CDR3 reads TGTGCCAGCAGCTTGGGACGGGACTACGAGCAGTACTTC.

The chain combines TRBV14 with TRBJ2-1, with D perhaps matching TRBD2 (6 bases). CDR1 and CDR2 (germline): SGHDN, FVKESK. This CDR3 contains 12 residues. The V end lost 4 bases, the J end lost 10 bases, and 11 bases lay between the germline ends. The CDR3 reads CASSREGLEQFF. The CDR3 DNA reads TGTGCCAGCAGCCGAGAAGGACTAGAGCAGTTCTTC. Full variable domain (remainder filled in from reference TRBV14 and TRBJ2-1): EAGVTQFPSHSVIEKGQTVTLRCDPISGHDNLYWYRRVMGKEIKFLLHFVKESKQDESGMPNNRFLAERTGGTYSTLKVQPAELEDSGVYFCASSREGLEQFFGPGTRLTVL.

This chain connects TRBV9 to TRBJ2-3, with D perhaps being TRBD1 or TRBD2 (5 bases each). The CDR3 has 16 amino acids. Trimming removed 0 bases at V and 0 bases at J, with 11 bases between. Germline V gene lookup returns CDR1 SGDLS and CDR2 YYNGEE. Written as DNA, the CDR3 is TGTGCCAGCAGCGTAGAAGGGACGACCAGCACAGATACGCAGTATTTT. Translated, it gives CASSVEGTTSTDTQYF.

The chain is built from TRBV7-6 and TRBJ2-1, with D tentatively TRBD1 or TRBD2 (5 bases each). The V gene lost 4 bases and the J gene lost 9 bases, with 25 bases spanning the gap. The CDR3 spans 17 residues. Germline CDR1 is SGHVS and CDR2 is FNYEAQ. CDR3 bases: TGTGCCAGCAGCTCCAAGAGGGGAAGCCCCCCCACATTTGAGCAGTTCTTC. This encodes CASSSKRGSPPTFEQFF.

CDR3 protein: CASSPRSYNEQFF. Written as DNA, the CDR3 is TGTGCCAGCAGCCCGAGATCCTACAATGAGCAGTTCTTC. The chain uses TRBV11-2 and TRBJ2-1; the D is unclear. Germline V CDR1 and CDR2: SGHAT, FQNNGV. Trimming cost V 5 bases and J 1 base, with 6 bases left between them. This CDR3 region has 13 residues.

This chain joins TRBV6-6 and TRBJ1-1, with 7 nucleotides matching TRBD1. The CDR3 sequence is 13 residues long. V was pared by 5 bases and J by 4 bases, with 4 bases of the junction left unmatched. Looked up from germline, CDR1 is MNHNY and CDR2 is SVGAGI (reference sequence). The CDR3, as DNA: TGTGCCAGCAGTAAAAGGGACAGCACTGAAGCTTTCTTT. This gives the protein CASSKRDSTEAFF.

The V gene is TRBV27, the J gene TRBJ2-1; maybe TRBD1 (6 bases). The V end was cut by 2 bases, the J end by 2 bases, with 19 bases between. This CDR3 has 18 residues. The germline CDR1 and CDR2 sequences are MNHEY and SMNVEV (reference sequence). The CDR3 nucleotides read TGTGCCAGCAGTTTAGGGTTTAGGGGGACCTCTCCCTACAATGAGCAGTTCTTC. Protein: CASSLGFRGTSPYNEQFF.

The rearrangement uses TRBV27 and TRBJ2-1; 7 bases are shared with TRBD2. Germline V gene data show CDR1 as MNHEY and CDR2 as SMNVEV (reference sequence). CDR3 length: 15 amino acids. With 2 bases clipped from V and 4 bases from J, the junction kept 5 bases outside the gene matches. The chain's CDR3 is CASSLTAGPYNEQFF. In nucleotides, the CDR3 is TGTGCCAGCAGTTTAACAGCGGGACCTTACAATGAGCAGTTCTTC.

The rearrangement joins TRBV10-3 to TRBJ2-2; the D gene is possibly TRBD2 (6 bases). Germline CDR1 is ENHRY and CDR2 is SYGVKD. The length of the CDR3 is 17 residues. V lost 0 bases and J 0 bases, leaving 11 bases between the germline ends. For the CDR3, the DNA is TGTGCCATCAGTGAGTCGAAATTAGCGGCGAACACCGGGGAGCTGTTTTTT. Residues: CAISESKLAANTGELFF.

The CDR3 sequence: CASRQESGNTIYF. In nucleotides, the CDR3 is TGTGCCAGCAGACAGGAATCTGGAAACACCATATATTTT. The chain has TRBV2 and TRBJ1-3; D may be TRBD1 (5 bases). CDR1 is SNHLY and CDR2 is FYNNEI in the germline V gene. There are 13 residues in the CDR3. Between the trimmed V and J ends, which lost 6 bases and 1 base, there was a span of 7 bases.

The chain is built from TRBV19 and TRBJ2-1; possible D gene TRBD2, 6 bases. The V and J ends lost 1 base and 3 bases respectively, with 10 bases between them. Germline values: CDR1 LNHDA, CDR2 SQIVND (reference sequence). CDR3 size: 15 residues. DNA of the CDR3: TGTGCCAGTAGTATAGGTAGCGGAAGCTACAATGAGCAGTTCTTC. It encodes CASSIGSGSYNEQFF.

The chain carries TRBV28 and TRBJ2-7; D is possibly TRBD1 (5 bases). This CDR3 contains 13 residues. Trimming cost V 2 bases and J 1 base, with 6 bases left between them. Germline V gives CDR1 MDHEN, CDR2 SYDVKM. The CDR3 coding sequence is TGTGCCAGCAGTTTACCAGGGTCCTACGAGCAGTACTTC. The encoded protein is CASSLPGSYEQYF.

The chain is built from TRBV5-4 and TRBJ2-2; D remains ambiguous. The germline gives CDR1 SGHNT, CDR2 YYREEE (reference sequence). The V and J ends lost 0 bases and 0 bases respectively, with 12 bases between them. This CDR3 contains 17 residues. For the CDR3, the DNA is TGTGCCAGCAGCTTGGCCGTTTCGTCGGCGAACACCGGGGAGCTGTTTTTT. Its protein is CASSLAVSSANTGELFF.

This clone was counted a single time. The V and J genes are TRBV9 and TRBJ2-3, with 15 bases that match TRBD2. V trimming: 4 bases; J trimming: 5 bases; junction bases outside the gene matches: 8. Germline lookup yields CDR1 SGDLS and CDR2 YYNGEE. This CDR3 comprises 17 residues. CDR3 sequence reads: CASSKGLAGGRVDTQYF. CDR3 coding DNA: TGTGCCAGCAGCAAAGGACTAGCGGGAGGGCGGGTAGATACGCAGTATTTT.

The chain recombines TRBV15 with TRBJ2-5, with 13 positions matching TRBD2. J gave up 1 base and V 8 bases, and 4 bases lay outside the gene matches. Germline CDR1 reads LNHNV; CDR2 reads YYDKDF (reference sequence). The CDR3 contains 15 residues. CDR3: CATRGLAGTQETQYF. For the CDR3, the DNA is TGTGCCACCCGGGGACTAGCGGGGACCCAAGAGACCCAGTACTTC.

The chain recombines TRBV7-9 with TRBJ2-7, with TRBD2 matching 9 bases. The CDR3 extends over 13 amino acids. With V trimmed by 4 bases and J by 5 bases, 3 bases remained unmatched. Per the germline V gene, CDR1 is SEHNR and CDR2 is FQNEAQ (reference sequence). The CDR3 region has the DNA TGTGCCAGCAGCTCAGGACTAGCGAACGAGCAGTACTTC. Protein: CASSSGLANEQYF.

The rearrangement joins TRBV7-9 to TRBJ2-7; 9 bases fit TRBD1. The CDR3 loop spans 16 amino acids. CDR1 is SEHNR and CDR2 is FQNEAQ in the germline V gene (reference sequence). Trimming cost V 5 bases and J 7 bases; bases outside gene matches: 15. The CDR3 protein is CASSPLQYRGLLEQYF. The CDR3 region has the DNA TGTGCCAGCAGCCCACTACAGTACAGGGGGCTATTGGAGCAGTACTTC. Variable domain in full (rest from reference TRBV7-9 and TRBJ2-7): DTGVSQNPRHKITKRGQNVTFRCDPISEHNRLYWYRQTLGQGPEFLTYFQNEAQLEKSRLLSDRFSAERPKGSFSTLEIQRTEQGDSAMYLCASSPLQYRGLLEQYFGPGTRLTVT.

The V call is TRBV7-9, the J call TRBJ2-7; 7 positions agree with TRBD1. The germline V gene has CDR1 SEHNR and CDR2 FQNEAQ (reference sequence). V lost 5 bases to trimming and J lost 2 bases; unmatched junction nucleotides: 6. This CDR3 spans 14 amino acids. The CDR3, as DNA: TGTGCCAGCAGCCGGGACAGCCCTCCCTACGAGCAGTACTTC. It codes for CASSRDSPPYEQYF.

This clone was picked up one time. This CDR3 is CASGRGGNQPQHF. CDR3 DNA: TGTGCCAGCGGGAGGGGGGGGAATCAGCCCCAGCATTTT. J is TRBJ1-5 and V is TRBV18; D is perhaps TRBD1 (6 bases). Per germline, CDR1 KGHSH and CDR2 LQKENI. The CDR3 runs 13 residues. The V end was cut by 8 bases, the J end by 4 bases, with 12 bases between.

Concerning this clone: This specimen includes other DNA sequences encoding the same CDR3. V gene TRBV30 combines with J gene TRBJ2-7, with D unclear. The CDR3 runs to 11 residues. V lost 0 bases and J 3 bases, leaving 3 bases between the germline ends. In germline, CDR1 is GTSNPN, CDR2 SVGIG (reference sequence). The CDR3: CAWSVGYEQYF. CDR3 nucleotide sequence: TGTGCCTGGAGTGTTGGCTACGAGCAGTACTTC.

J is TRBJ1-1 and V is TRBV10-3; D unclear. Germline CDR1 and CDR2: ENHRY and SYGVKD. V shed 3 bases and J shed 1 base, with 6 bases lying between them. This CDR3 region has 13 residues. CDR3 loop: CAISEQQNTEAFF. In nucleotides, the CDR3 is TGTGCCATCAGTGAACAGCAGAACACTGAAGCTTTCTTT.

CDR3 in DNA: TGTGCCACCAGTCCAATGGCCGGCCGGCAGTACTTC. As protein: CATSPMAGRQYF. The gene calls are TRBV15 and TRBJ2-7; D not certain. CDR1 and CDR2 (germline): LNHNV, YYDKDF (reference sequence). This CDR3 comprises 12 residues. Trimming cost V 6 bases and J 9 bases, with 15 bases left between them.